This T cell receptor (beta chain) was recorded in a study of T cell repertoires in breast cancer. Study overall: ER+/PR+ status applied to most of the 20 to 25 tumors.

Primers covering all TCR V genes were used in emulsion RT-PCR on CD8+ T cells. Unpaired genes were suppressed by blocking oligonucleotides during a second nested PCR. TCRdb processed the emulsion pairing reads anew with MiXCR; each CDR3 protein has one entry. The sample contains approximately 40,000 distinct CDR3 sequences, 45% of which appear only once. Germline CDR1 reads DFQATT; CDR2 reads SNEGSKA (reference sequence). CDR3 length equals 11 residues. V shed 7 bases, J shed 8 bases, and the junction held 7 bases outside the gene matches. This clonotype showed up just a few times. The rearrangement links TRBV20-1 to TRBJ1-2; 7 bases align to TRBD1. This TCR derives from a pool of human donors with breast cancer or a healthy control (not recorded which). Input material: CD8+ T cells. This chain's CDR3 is CSVQGTEGYTF. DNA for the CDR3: TGCAGTGTACAGGGGACGGAAGGCTACACCTTC.